This TCR beta chain was captured in a study of cytomegalovirus exposure and HLA in healthy donors. Study outcomes and limitations: Three chains tied to CMV proved CMV antigen-specific in vitro. Usually a TCR sequence was rare, but some public TCRs were found in many donors. The study listed approximately 170 cytomegalovirus-associated TCR beta chains.

Turning to this clone: The antigen is undetermined.

This CDR3 is 14 amino acids long. Germline V gene sequence: CDR1 LNHDA, CDR2 SQIVND (reference sequence). V was pared by 9 bases and J by 2 bases, with 7 bases of the junction left unmatched. Here immunoSEQ multiplex PCR was the method, and the copy in TCRdb shows in-frame clones only, minus some. The table has around 180,000 clones, 84% seen once. Sequenced material: PBMCs. This sequence joins TRBV19 and TRBJ1-1, with TRBD1 matching over 9 bases. The clonotype was recovered from a man in his late teens or twenties in good health and CMV-seropositive. The CDR3 coding sequence is TGTGCCAGCCAGCACAGGGGGCGAAACACTGAAGCTTTCTTT. It specifies CASQHRGRNTEAFF.